A selection of T cell receptor beta chains follows, all from one sample in a study of vaccination effects on CD4 cells after COVID-19. No antigens are known for them. Here immunoSEQ multiplex PCR was the method, and the copy in TCRdb shows in-frame clones only, minus some. The table includes 30,000 to 40,000 clones, roughly 66% detected once. The sequences come from CD4+ T cells from PBMCs cultured with a peptide pool, collected before COVID-19 vaccination. Receptors were obtained from a human donor who had a prior SARS-CoV-2 infection. Each CDR3 is given with its conserved first and last residue. D genes are given only for firm matches. Clone size is shown for a subset of rows, as once, few, many or a class of expanded clone.

j_call v_call clone_size d_call cdr3_nt cdr3_aa
TRBJ2-7 TRBV6-5 . . TGTGCCAGCAGAGAGGGAGGAGGCTACGAGCAGTACTTC CASREGGGYEQYF
TRBJ2-7 TRBV5-5 few . TGTGCCAGCAGCTCCACCTCGCTTACCTACGAGCAGTACTTC CASSSTSLTYEQYF
TRBJ1-1 TRBV4-2 . . TGTGCCAGCAGCCAGGGTGATCCTTACACTGAAGCTTTCTTT CASSQGDPYTEAFF
TRBJ2-5 TRBV6-2/TRBV6-3 few . TGTGCCAGCAGTTACTCGATTTGGTCAAACCAAGAGACCCAGTACTTC CASSYSIWSNQETQYF
TRBJ2-7 TRBV18 . TRBD2 TGTGCCAGCTCACCAATGGCTAGCGGGAGCGGCGACGAGCAGTACTTC CASSPMASGSGDEQYF
TRBJ1-2 TRBV20-1 few . TGCAGTGCTTTCGCTAACTATGGCTACACCTTC CSAFANYGYTF
TRBJ1-5 TRBV18 . . TGTGCCAGCTCACAAACCCTAAGTAATCAGCCCCAGCATTTT CASSQTLSNQPQHF
TRBJ2-7 TRBV5-8 . . TGTGCCAGCAGCCCTAATGGGTTCACGTTTGGGAGTTACGAGCAGTACTTC CASSPNGFTFGSYEQYF
TRBJ2-1 TRBV7-2 . . TGTGCCAGCAGCTTATCACCGGAGCTGAATGAGCAGTTCTTC CASSLSPELNEQFF
TRBJ1-2 TRBV5-5 once . TGTGCCAGCAGCTTGAACGGTCTGATCTATGGCTACACCTTC CASSLNGLIYGYTF
TRBJ2-1 TRBV19 . TRBD2 TGTGCCAGTAGTATAGCCGGGAGGTTATACAATGAGCAGTTCTTC CASSIAGRLYNEQFF
TRBJ2-1 TRBV11-3 . TRBD2 TGTGCCAGCAGCTTCGCACCGGGACTAGTCTCCAATGAGCAGTTCTTC CASSFAPGLVSNEQFF
TRBJ2-7 TRBV5-1 . . TGCGCCAGCAGCGTAGTAAGCTCCTACGAGCAGTACTTC CASSVVSSYEQYF
TRBJ2-1 TRBV11-3 . . TGTGCCAGCAGCGCGAACAGGGGGGGTGTCGACAATGAGCAGTTCTTC CASSANRGGVDNEQFF
TRBJ2-1 TRBV5-4 . . TGTGCCAGCAGCTACCCGTCGGGGAGCTCCTACAATGAGCAGTTCTTC CASSYPSGSSYNEQFF
TRBJ2-7 TRBV24-1 few TRBD1 TGTGCCACCTTCTCCACAGGACAGGGGCTGCACGAGCAGTACTTC CATFSTGQGLHEQYF
TRBJ1-5 TRBV2 . . TGTGCCAGCAGTGAAGCGCTTCAGGGTGGTTACAACCAGCCCCAGCATTTT CASSEALQGGYNQPQHF
TRBJ2-7 TRBV2 . TRBD1 TGTGCCAGCATTGTGGACAGGGGGGCCTACGAGCAGTACTTC CASIVDRGAYEQYF
TRBJ2-4 TRBV28 . . TGTGCCAGCAGCTCCGTATCTACCTTAGCCAAAAACATTCAGTACTTC CASSSVSTLAKNIQYF
TRBJ2-5 TRBV7-7 once TRBD1 TGTGCTAGCAGCTCGACAGGGGGCACGGAGACCCAGTACTTC CASSSTGGTETQYF